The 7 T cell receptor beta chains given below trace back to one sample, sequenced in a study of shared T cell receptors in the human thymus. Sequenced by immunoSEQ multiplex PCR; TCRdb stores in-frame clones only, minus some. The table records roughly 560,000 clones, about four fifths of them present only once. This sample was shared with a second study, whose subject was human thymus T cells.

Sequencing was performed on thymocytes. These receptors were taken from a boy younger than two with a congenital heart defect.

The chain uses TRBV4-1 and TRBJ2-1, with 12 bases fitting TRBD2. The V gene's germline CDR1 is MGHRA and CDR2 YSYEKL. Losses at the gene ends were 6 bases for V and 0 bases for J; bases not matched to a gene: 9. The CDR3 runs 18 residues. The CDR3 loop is CASRPGLAGGSSYNEQFF. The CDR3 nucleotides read TGCGCCAGCAGGCCCGGGCTAGCGGGAGGGAGCTCCTACAATGAGCAGTTCTTC.

This CDR3 is CASSYTGGASGNTIYF. CDR3 bases: TGTGCCAGCAGTTACACGGGAGGGGCCTCTGGAAACACCATATATTTT. V gene TRBV6-5 combines with J gene TRBJ1-3, with a tentative D call TRBD1 (5 bases). CDR3 length: 16 amino acids. Germline V CDR1 and CDR2: MNHEY, SVGAGI. Trimming removed 2 bases from V and 0 bases from J, with 11 bases in between.

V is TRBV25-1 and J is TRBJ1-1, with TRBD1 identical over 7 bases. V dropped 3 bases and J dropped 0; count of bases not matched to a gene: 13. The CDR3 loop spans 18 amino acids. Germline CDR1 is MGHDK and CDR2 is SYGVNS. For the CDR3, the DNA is TGTGCCAGCAGTGACCGGACAGGACGGACGGACATGAACACTGAAGCTTTCTTT. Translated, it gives CASSDRTGRTDMNTEAFF.

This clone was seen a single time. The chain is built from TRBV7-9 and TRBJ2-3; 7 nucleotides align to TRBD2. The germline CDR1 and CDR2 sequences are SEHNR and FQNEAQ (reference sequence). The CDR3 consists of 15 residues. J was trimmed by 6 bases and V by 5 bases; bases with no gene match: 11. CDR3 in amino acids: CASSPGLDREDTQYF. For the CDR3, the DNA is TGTGCCAGCAGCCCTGGACTAGACCGTGAGGATACGCAGTATTTT.

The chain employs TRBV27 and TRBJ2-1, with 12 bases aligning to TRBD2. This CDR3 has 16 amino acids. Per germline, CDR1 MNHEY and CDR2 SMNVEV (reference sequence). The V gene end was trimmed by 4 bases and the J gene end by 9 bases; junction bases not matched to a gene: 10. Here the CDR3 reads CASSWPGLAGIGEQFF. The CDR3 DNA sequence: TGTGCCAGCAGTTGGCCGGGACTAGCGGGCATCGGTGAGCAGTTCTTC.

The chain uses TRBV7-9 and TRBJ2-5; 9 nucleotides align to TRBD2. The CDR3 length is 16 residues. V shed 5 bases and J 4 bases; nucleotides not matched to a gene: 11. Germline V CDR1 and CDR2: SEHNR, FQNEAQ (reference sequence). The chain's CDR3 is CASSLPMREGGETQYF. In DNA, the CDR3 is TGTGCCAGCAGCCTTCCTATGCGGGAGGGGGGAGAGACCCAGTACTTC. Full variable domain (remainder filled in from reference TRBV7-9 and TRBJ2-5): DTGVSQNPRHKITKRGQNVTFRCDPISEHNRLYWYRQTLGQGPEFLTYFQNEAQLEKSRLLSDRFSAERPKGSFSTLEIQRTEQGDSAMYLCASSLPMREGGETQYFGPGTRLLVL.

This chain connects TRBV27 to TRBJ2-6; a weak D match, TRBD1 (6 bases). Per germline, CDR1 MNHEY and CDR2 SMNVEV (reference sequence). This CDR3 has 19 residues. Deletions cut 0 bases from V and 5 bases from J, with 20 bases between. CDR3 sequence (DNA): TGTGCCAGCAGTTTATCGACGGTCGCAGGGGTCGGAAGGGCCAACGTCCTGACTTTC. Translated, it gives CASSLSTVAGVGRANVLTF.